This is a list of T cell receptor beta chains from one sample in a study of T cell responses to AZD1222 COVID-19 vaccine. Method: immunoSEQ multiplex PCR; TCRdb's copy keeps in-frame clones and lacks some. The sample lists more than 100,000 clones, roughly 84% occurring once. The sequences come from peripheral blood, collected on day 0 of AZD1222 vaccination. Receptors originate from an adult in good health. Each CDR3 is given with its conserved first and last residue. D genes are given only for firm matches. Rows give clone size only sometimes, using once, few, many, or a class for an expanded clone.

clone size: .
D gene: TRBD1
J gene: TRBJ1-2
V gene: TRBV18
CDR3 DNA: TGTGCCAGCTCACCACCCCCCCAGGGGGCGTGGGGCTACACCTTC
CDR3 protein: CASSPPPQGAWGYTF

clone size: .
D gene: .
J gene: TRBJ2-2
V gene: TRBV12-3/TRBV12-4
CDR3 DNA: TGTGCCAGCAGTTTCGGGGACACCGGGGAGCTGTTTTTT
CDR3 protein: CASSFGDTGELFF

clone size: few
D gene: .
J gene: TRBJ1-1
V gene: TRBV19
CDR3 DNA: TGTGCCAGTAGTGCCCCCGGCCCTGAAGCTTTCTTT
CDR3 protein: CASSAPGPEAFF

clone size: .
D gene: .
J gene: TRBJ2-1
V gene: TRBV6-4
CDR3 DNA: TGTGCCAGCAGCGCCGCACCGGGGGAGGGGGGCAATGAGCAGTTCTTC
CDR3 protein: CASSAAPGEGGNEQFF

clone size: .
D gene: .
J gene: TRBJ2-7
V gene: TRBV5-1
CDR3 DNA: TGCGCCAGCAGTTGGCAGCCCAACTACGAGCAGTACTTC
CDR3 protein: CASSWQPNYEQYF

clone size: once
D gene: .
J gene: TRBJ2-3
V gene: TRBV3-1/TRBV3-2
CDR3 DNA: TGTGCCAGCAGCCCCGGGACTCTAACCACAGATACGCAGTATTTT
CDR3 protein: CASSPGTLTTDTQYF

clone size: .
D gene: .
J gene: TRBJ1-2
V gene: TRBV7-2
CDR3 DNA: TGTGCCAGCAGCTTATTTGGGGCTTCTAACTATGGCTACACCTTC
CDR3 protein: CASSLFGASNYGYTF

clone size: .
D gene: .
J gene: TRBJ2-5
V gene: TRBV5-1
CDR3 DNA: TGCGCCAGCGCCTTGGCGGCACCTTTCCAAGAGACCCAGTACTTC
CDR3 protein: CASALAAPFQETQYF

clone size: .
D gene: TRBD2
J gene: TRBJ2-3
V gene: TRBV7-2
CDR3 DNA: TGTGCCAGCAGACAAACCGGGACTAGAACGCAGTATTTT
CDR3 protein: CASRQTGTRTQYF

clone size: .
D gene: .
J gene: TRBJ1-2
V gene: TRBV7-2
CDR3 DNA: TGTGCCAGCAGCTTAAATACAGGGTCTAAAGGCTACACCTTC
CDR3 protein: CASSLNTGSKGYTF

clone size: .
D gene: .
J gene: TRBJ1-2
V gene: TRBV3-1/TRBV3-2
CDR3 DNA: TGTGCCAGCAGCCAGGGGGCTGGCGGCTACACCTTC
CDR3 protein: CASSQGAGGYTF

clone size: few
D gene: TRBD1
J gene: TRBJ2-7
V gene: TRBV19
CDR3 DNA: TGTGCCAGTAGTATCGGGACAGGAGTCTACGAGCAGTACTTC
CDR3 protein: CASSIGTGVYEQYF

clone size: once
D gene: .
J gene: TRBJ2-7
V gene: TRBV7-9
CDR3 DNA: TGTGCCAGCAGCTCCAGGGCCACTCCCTACGAGCAGTACTTC
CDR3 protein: CASSSRATPYEQYF

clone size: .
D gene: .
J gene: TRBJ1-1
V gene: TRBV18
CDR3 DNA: TGTGCCAGCTCACCACTTGGGGAATTTACTGAAGCTTTCTTT
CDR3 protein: CASSPLGEFTEAFF

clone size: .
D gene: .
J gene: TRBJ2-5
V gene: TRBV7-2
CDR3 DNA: TGTGCCAGCAGCAACCAGGGTGGGGAGACCCAGTACTTC
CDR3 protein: CASSNQGGETQYF

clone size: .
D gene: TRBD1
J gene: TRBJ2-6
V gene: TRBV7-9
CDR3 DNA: TGTGCCAGCAGCCCGGGACAGCCCGAGTCCGGGGCCAACGTCCTGACTTTC
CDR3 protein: CASSPGQPESGANVLTF

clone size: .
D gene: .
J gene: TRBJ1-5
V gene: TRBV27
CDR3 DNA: TGTGCCAGCAGTTCCAGGGCGCACAATCAGCCCCAGCATTTT
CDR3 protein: CASSSRAHNQPQHF

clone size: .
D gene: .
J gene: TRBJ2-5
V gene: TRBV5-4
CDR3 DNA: TGTGCCAGCAGCGCCGCGAGGGGGGGGATGTACCAAGAGACCCAGTACTTC
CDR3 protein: CASSAARGGMYQETQYF

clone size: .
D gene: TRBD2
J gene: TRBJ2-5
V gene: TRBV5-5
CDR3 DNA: TGTGCCAGCAGCCGCGGGACTAGCGGGGAGACCCAGTACTTC
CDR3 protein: CASSRGTSGETQYF

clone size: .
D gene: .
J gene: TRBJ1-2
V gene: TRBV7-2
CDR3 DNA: TGTGCCAGCAGCGATAGGCCCAGGATCGGGGGCTACACCTTC
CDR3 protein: CASSDRPRIGGYTF

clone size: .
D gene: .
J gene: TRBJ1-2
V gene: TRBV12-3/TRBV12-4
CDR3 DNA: TGTGCCAGCAGTCTGGGACGGAATTATGGCTACACCTTC
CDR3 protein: CASSLGRNYGYTF

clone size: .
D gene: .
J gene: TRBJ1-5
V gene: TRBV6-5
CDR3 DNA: TGTGCCAGCAACCCCTCTCGGGGGGCCAATCAGCCCCAGCATTTT
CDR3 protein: CASNPSRGANQPQHF

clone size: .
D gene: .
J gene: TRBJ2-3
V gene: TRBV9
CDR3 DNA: TGTGCCAGCAGCGTTGGGGGTTCAGATACGCAGTATTTT
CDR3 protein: CASSVGGSDTQYF